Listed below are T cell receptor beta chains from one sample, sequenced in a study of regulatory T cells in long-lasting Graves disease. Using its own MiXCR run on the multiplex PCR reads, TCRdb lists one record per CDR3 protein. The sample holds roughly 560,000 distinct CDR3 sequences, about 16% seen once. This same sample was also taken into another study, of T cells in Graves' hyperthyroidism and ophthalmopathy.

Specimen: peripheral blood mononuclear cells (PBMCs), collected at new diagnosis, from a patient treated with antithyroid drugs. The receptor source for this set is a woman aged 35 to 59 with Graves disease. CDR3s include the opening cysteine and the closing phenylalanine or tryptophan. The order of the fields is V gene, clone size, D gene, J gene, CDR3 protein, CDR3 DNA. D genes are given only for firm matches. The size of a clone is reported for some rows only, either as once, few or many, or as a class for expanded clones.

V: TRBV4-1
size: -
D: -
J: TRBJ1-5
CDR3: CASSQDRSNQPQHF
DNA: TGCGCCAGCAGCCAAGACAGGTCGAATCAGCCCCAGCATTTT

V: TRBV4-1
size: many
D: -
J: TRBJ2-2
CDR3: CASSQEGRGSSTGELFF
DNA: TGCGCCAGCAGCCAAGAAGGGAGAGGATCCAGCACCGGGGAGCTGTTTTTT

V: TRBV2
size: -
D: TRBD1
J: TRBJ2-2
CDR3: CASSTGQVGTELFF
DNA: TGTGCCAGCAGTACCGGACAGGTGGGGACGGAGCTGTTTTTT

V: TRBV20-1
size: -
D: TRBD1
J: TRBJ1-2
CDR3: CMGQANYGYTF
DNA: TGCATGGGACAGGCGAACTATGGCTACACCTTC

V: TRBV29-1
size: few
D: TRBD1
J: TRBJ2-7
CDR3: CSAQGAQTEPYEQYF
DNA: TGCAGCGCCCAGGGGGCCCAGACGGAACCCTACGAGCAGTACTTC

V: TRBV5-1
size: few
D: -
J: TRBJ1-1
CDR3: CASAPFEMNTEAFF
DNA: TGCGCCAGCGCCCCCTTTGAGATGAACACTGAAGCTTTCTTT

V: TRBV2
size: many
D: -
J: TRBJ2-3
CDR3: CASSAEKNPDTQYF
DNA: TGTGCCAGCAGTGCCGAGAAGAACCCAGATACGCAGTATTTT

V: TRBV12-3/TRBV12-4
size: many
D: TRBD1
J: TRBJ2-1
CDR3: CASSPLDRPNEQFF
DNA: TGTGCCAGCAGCCCCCTGGACAGGCCCAATGAGCAGTTCTTC

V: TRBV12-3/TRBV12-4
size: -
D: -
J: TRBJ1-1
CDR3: CASSPGMGMNTEAFF
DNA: TGTGCCAGCAGCCCGGGGATGGGGATGAACACTGAAGCTTTCTTT

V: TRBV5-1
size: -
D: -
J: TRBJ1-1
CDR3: CASSSSLGEAFF
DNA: TGCGCCAGCAGCTCCTCTCTTGGGGAAGCTTTCTTT

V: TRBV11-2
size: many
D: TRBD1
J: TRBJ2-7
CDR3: CASSFYRGYEQYF
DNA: TGTGCCAGCAGCTTCTACAGGGGCTACGAGCAGTACTTC

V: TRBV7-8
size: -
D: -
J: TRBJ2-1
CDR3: CASSFEGKAYNEQFF
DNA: TGTGCCAGCAGCTTTGAGGGGAAGGCCTACAATGAGCAGTTCTTC

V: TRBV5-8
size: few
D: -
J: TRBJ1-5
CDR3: CASSPLADYSNQPQHF
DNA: TGTGCCAGCAGCCCCTTGGCAGATTATAGCAATCAGCCCCAGCATTTT

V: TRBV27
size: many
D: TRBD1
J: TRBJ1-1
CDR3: CASSFDRGRLNTEAFF
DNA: TGTGCCAGCAGTTTCGACAGGGGGCGACTGAACACTGAAGCTTTCTTT

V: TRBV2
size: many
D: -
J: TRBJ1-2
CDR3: CASSEVMGNYGYTF
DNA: TGTGCCAGCAGTGAAGTAATGGGGAACTATGGCTACACCTTC

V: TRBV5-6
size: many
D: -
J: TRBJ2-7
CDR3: CASRRDTMGEQYF
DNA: TGTGCCAGCAGACGGGACACAATGGGGGAGCAGTACTTC

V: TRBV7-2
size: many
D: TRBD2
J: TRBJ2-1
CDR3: CASSLGGGSYNEQFF
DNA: TGTGCCAGCAGCTTAGGCGGGGGCTCCTACAATGAGCAGTTCTTC

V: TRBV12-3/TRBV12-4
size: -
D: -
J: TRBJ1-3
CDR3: CASSPSRGGNTIYF
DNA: TGTGCCAGCAGTCCCTCCAGGGGTGGAAACACCATATATTTT

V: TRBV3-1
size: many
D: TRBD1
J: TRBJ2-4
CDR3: CASSQRTGGNQYF
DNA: TGTGCCAGCAGCCAGAGGACAGGGGGCAATCAGTACTTC

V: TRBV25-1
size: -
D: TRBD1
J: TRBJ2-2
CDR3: CASSLTGGFGGELFF
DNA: TGTGCCAGCAGTTTGACAGGGGGGTTCGGCGGGGAGCTGTTTTTT

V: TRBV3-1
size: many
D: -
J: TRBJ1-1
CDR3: CASSREGYNTEAFF
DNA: TGTGCCAGCAGCCGTGAGGGGTATAACACTGAAGCTTTCTTT

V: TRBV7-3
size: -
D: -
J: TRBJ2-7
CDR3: CASSFSSGESYEQYF
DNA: TGTGCCAGCAGTTTCTCATCGGGTGAATCCTACGAGCAGTACTTC

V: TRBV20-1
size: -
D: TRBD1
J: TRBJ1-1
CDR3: CSARGGQGEAFF
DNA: TGCAGTGCTAGAGGGGGACAGGGTGAAGCTTTCTTT

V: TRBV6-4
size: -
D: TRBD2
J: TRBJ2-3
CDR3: CASSVVSGGTDTQYF
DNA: TGTGCCAGCAGCGTAGTTAGCGGGGGCACAGATACGCAGTATTTT

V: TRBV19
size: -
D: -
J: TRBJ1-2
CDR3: CASTDPGWPGGYTF
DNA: TGTGCCAGTACCGATCCAGGGTGGCCGGGTGGCTACACCTTC

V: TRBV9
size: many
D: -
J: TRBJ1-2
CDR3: CASSVGGRQPRNYGYTF
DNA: TGTGCCAGCAGCGTAGGAGGGCGACAGCCAAGGAACTATGGCTACACCTTC

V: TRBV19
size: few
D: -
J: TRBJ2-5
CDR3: CASSMSGRETQYF
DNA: TGTGCCAGTAGTATGTCAGGTCGTGAGACCCAGTACTTC

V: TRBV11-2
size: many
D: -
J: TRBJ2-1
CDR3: CASSFQGGNEQFF
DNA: TGTGCCAGCAGCTTCCAGGGTGGCAATGAGCAGTTCTTC

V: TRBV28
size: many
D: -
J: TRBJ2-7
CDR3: CASSLTMREQYF
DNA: TGTGCCAGCAGTTTAACGATGAGAGAGCAGTACTTC

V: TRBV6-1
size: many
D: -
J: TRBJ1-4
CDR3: CASNKFGRVSNEKLFF
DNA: TGTGCCAGCAACAAATTCGGACGAGTATCTAATGAAAAACTGTTTTTT

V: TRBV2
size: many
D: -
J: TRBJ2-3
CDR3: CATGETPGVGYF
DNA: TGTGCCACCGGAGAGACCCCGGGAGTTGGGTATTTT

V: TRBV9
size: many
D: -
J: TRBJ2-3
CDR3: CASSPKAPTSTDTQYF
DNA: TGTGCCAGCAGCCCCAAGGCACCTACCAGCACAGATACGCAGTATTTT

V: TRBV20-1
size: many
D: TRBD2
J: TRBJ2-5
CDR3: CSARDGGGFAQETQYF
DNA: TGCAGTGCTAGAGATGGGGGGGGGTTCGCCCAAGAGACCCAGTACTTC

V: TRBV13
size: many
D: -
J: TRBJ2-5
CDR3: CASAKGETQYF
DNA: TGTGCCAGCGCTAAGGGAGAGACCCAGTACTTC

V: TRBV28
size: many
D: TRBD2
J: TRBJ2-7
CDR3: CASSSPSGGGEQYF
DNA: TGTGCCAGCAGTTCTCCTAGCGGGGGAGGTGAGCAGTACTTC

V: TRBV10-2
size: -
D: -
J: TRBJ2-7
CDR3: CASRTPGTRNYEQYF
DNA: TGCGCCAGCAGGACACCCGGGACACGGAACTACGAGCAGTACTTC

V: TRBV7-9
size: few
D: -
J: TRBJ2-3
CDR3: CASSPPLGITDF
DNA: TGTGCCAGCAGCCCCCCACTAGGAATAACGGATTTT

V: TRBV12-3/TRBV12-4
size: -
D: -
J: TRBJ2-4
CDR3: CASSLIGRLLAKNIQYF
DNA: TGTGCCAGCAGTTTAATAGGCAGATTACTAGCCAAAAACATTCAGTACTTC

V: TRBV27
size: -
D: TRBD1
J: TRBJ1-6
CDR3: CASSWAGTGVSPLHF
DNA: TGTGCCAGCAGTTGGGCCGGGACAGGGGTTTCACCCCTCCACTTT

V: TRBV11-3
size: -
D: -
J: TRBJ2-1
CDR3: CASSLGDPGGYYNEQFF
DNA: TGTGCCAGCAGCTTAGGGGATCCCGGGGGCTATTACAATGAGCAGTTCTTC

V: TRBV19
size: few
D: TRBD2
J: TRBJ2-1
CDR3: CASSTPSGGIYEQFF
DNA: TGTGCCAGTAGTACGCCTAGCGGGGGGATCTATGAGCAGTTCTTC

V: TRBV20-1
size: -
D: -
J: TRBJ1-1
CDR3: CSATYNTEAFF
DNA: TGCAGTGCCACGTACAACACTGAAGCTTTCTTT

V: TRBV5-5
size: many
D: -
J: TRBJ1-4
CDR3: CASSLVRSTNEKLFF
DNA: TGTGCCAGCAGCTTGGTACGGTCGACGAATGAAAAACTGTTTTTT

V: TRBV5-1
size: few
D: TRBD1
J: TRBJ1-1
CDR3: CASSLGQGIMGKTEAFF
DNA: TGCGCCAGCAGCCTCGGACAGGGGATAATGGGAAAGACTGAAGCTTTCTTT

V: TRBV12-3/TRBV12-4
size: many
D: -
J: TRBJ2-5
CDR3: CASSLELSLAKTQYF
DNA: TGTGCCAGCAGTTTAGAGTTGAGTCTCGCGAAGACCCAGTACTTC

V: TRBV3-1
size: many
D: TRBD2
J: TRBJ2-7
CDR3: CASSQETSGGYEQYF
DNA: TGTGCCAGCAGCCAAGAAACTAGCGGGGGCTACGAGCAGTACTTC